What follows are 29 T cell receptor beta chains derived from one specimen sequenced in a study of identical twins. TCRdb independently ran MiXCR on the 5' RACE reads; one entry per CDR3 protein. The sample carries about 290,000 distinct CDR3 sequences, roughly 10% recorded once. These data also featured in a second study, about yellow fever vaccine responses in identical twins.

Sequencing input: CD8+ T cells sorted from blood. These receptors were taken from a woman under 30 in good health.

This clonotype was found many times. The chain combines TRBV4-3 with TRBJ2-2; unclear D gene. Germline-derived CDR1 and CDR2 are LGHNA and YSLEER. V was trimmed by 3 bases and J by 4 bases, leaving 9 bases between them. The CDR3 has 14 residues. CDR3 coding DNA: TGCGCCAGCAGCCAGGATCGCGGCACCGGGGAGCTGTTTTTT. This translates into CASSQDRGTGELFF.

This clonotype has at least ten counts. The chain uses TRBV2 and TRBJ2-7; the D call may be TRBD1 or TRBD2 (5 bases each). CDR1 and CDR2 from the germline V gene are SNHLY and FYNNEI. The CDR3 is made up of 10 amino acids. V lost 7 bases to trimming and J lost 6 bases, with 7 bases between them. The CDR3 nucleotides read TGTGCCAGCAACGGGGCCGAGCAGTACTTC. Residues: CASNGAEQYF.

This rearrangement joins TRBV5-1 to TRBJ1-1; 8 nucleotides align to TRBD1. V lost 0 bases to trimming and J lost 6 bases; unmatched junction nucleotides: 13. This CDR3 spans 17 amino acids. Germline CDR1 SGHRS, CDR2 YFSETQ. CDR3 loop: CASSLGGWTGLNPEAFF. CDR3 bases: TGCGCCAGCAGCTTGGGGGGGTGGACAGGGCTAAATCCTGAAGCTTTCTTT.

Details on this clonotype: This may arise from a read error, as a much more abundant clone is one base away. This chain joins TRBV2 and TRBJ2-1; a weak D match, TRBD1 (5 bases). This CDR3 comprises 13 residues. CDR1 is SNHLY and CDR2 is FYNNEI in the germline V gene. The CDR3 region has the DNA TGTGCCAGCAGTCCAGGGTACTCGAATGACCAGTTCTTC. This translates into CASSPGYSNDQFF. Full variable domain (remainder filled in from reference TRBV2 and TRBJ2-1): EPEVTQTPSHQVTQMGQEVILRCVPISNHLYFYWYRQILGQKVEFLVSFYNNEISEKSEIFDDQFSVERPDGSNFTLKIRSTKLEDSAMYFCASSPGYSNDQFFGPGTRLTVL.

This clonotype was counted many times. The chain is built from TRBV6-5 and TRBJ1-1, with TRBD1 matching over 12 bases. The CDR3 sequence is 13 residues long. The junction had 4 bases not matched to a gene; V was cut back by 4 bases and J by 10 bases. Germline CDR1 is MNHEY and CDR2 is SVGAGI. CDR3 nucleotide sequence: TGTGCCAGCAGTTGGGGACAGGGGGCGGGAGCTTTCTTT. Amino acid sequence: CASSWGQGAGAFF.

This clonotype was observed at least ten times. The chain recombines TRBV2 with TRBJ2-2; D uncertain. V was clipped by 9 bases and J by 6 bases, with 11 bases between them. Germline V gene lookup returns CDR1 SNHLY and CDR2 FYNNEI. There are 12 residues in the CDR3. Here the CDR3 DNA reads TGTGCCAGAAGGGAACAGTCCGGGGAGCTGTTTTTT. Residues: CARREQSGELFF.

This chain uses TRBV24-1 with TRBJ2-2; the D gene is possibly TRBD2 (6 bases). Germline CDR1 and CDR2: KGHDR and SFDVKD. V was cut by 5 bases and J by 4 bases, with 13 bases left in between. This CDR3 spans 15 amino acids. The CDR3 DNA follows: TGTGCCACCAGTGTGACCGGGACTGGCACCGGGGAGCTGTTTTTT. Translating it yields CATSVTGTGTGELFF.

The rearrangement uses TRBV7-9 and TRBJ2-2, with TRBD1 matching 7 bases. This CDR3 is built from 16 residues. Per germline, CDR1 SEHNR and CDR2 FQNEAQ (reference sequence). V lost 6 bases and J lost 4; bases outside the gene matches: 11. The DNA for the CDR3 is TGTGCCAGCAGGGGAGAGGGGGCGCCGGGCACCGGGGAGCTGTTTTTT. It specifies CASRGEGAPGTGELFF. The full variable domain, rest sourced from reference TRBV7-9 and TRBJ2-2, is DTGVSQNPRHKITKRGQNVTFRCDPISEHNRLYWYRQTLGQGPEFLTYFQNEAQLEKSRLLSDRFSAERPKGSFSTLEIQRTEQGDSAMYLCASRGEGAPGTGELFFGEGSRLTVL.

V usage is TRBV12-3 or TRBV12-4 and J usage is TRBJ2-2; 8 nucleotides align to TRBD1. This CDR3 contains 11 residues. The CDR3 bases are TGTGCGGACAGGGAATCCGGGGAGCTGTTTTTT. Amino acids: CADRESGELFF.

This clonotype was seen a few times. The rearrangement links TRBV27 to TRBJ2-7; 10 nucleotides align to TRBD2. V shed 2 bases, J shed 3 bases, and the junction held 4 bases outside the gene matches. CDR3 size: 15 residues. CDR1 is MNHEY and CDR2 is SMNVEV in the germline V gene (reference sequence). In nucleotides, the CDR3 is TGTGCCAGCAGTTTAGCACTAGCGGGAATCTACGAGCAGTACTTC. This gives the protein CASSLALAGIYEQYF.

This clonotype was seen only a few times. CDR3 DNA sequence: TGCAGCGTTGAGAGGGTAGGCACAGATACGCAGTATTTT. Encoded protein: CSVERVGTDTQYF. The chain combines TRBV29-1 with TRBJ2-3, with a weak D call TRBD2 (5 bases). Germline CDR1 and CDR2: SQVTM and ANQGSEA. Trimming cost V 3 bases and J 1 base, with 8 bases left between them. This CDR3 has 13 amino acids.

This clonotype has just a few counts. The J gene is TRBJ2-7, the V gene TRBV28; TRBD2 matches at 7 bases. CDR3 size: 11 residues. CDR1 is MDHEN, CDR2 SYDVKM, per germline. V dropped 6 bases and J dropped 6; count of bases not matched to a gene: 2. CDR3 region: CASSGGIEQYF. CDR3 in DNA: TGTGCCAGCAGCGGGGGGATCGAGCAGTACTTC. The complete variable domain, with remaining parts taken from reference TRBV28 and TRBJ2-7, reads DVKVTQSSRYLVKRTGEKVFLECVQDMDHENMFWYRQDPGLGLRLIYFSYDVKMKEKGDIPEGYSVSREKKERFSLILESASTNQTSMYLCASSGGIEQYFGPGTRLTVT.

This sequence joins TRBV20-1 and TRBJ2-7; a possible D gene is TRBD1 (6 bases). The germline V gene encodes CDR1 DFQATT and CDR2 SNEGSKA (reference sequence). The CDR3 runs 13 residues. V lost 2 bases, J lost 2 bases, and 10 bases lay in between. The DNA for the CDR3 is TGCAGTGCTAGATGGACAGCTACCTACGAGCAGTACTTC. This translates into CSARWTATYEQYF.

This chain connects TRBV4-3 to TRBJ2-5; 13 positions agree with TRBD2. The CDR3 has 17 amino acids. Germline trimming cut 3 bases from V and 4 bases from J; bases unmatched to any gene: 8. The V gene's germline CDR1 is LGHNA and CDR2 YSLEER. CDR3 protein: CASSHRRGLAGVETQYF. The CDR3 DNA sequence: TGCGCCAGCAGCCACCGACGAGGACTAGCGGGAGTAGAGACCCAGTACTTC.

This clonotype occurred a few times. V usage is TRBV27 and J usage is TRBJ2-7, with D hard to call. This CDR3 contains 14 residues. The V and J ends lost 3 bases and 1 base respectively, with 10 bases between them. Germline V gives CDR1 MNHEY, CDR2 SMNVEV (reference sequence). The CDR3 nucleotides are TGTGCCAGCAGTTTCGCGGCGGCGTCCTACGAGCAGTACTTC. Amino acids: CASSFAAASYEQYF.

This clonotype was found many times. The genes are TRBV5-1 and TRBJ2-3; TRBD1 matches at 9 bases. There are 16 residues in the CDR3. V lost 5 bases and J lost 0; bases outside the gene matches: 7. Germline V gene data show CDR1 as SGHRS and CDR2 as YFSETQ. In DNA, the CDR3 is TGCGCCAGCAGTAGCGGCGACAGGGGGAGCACAGATACGCAGTATTTT. Its protein is CASSSGDRGSTDTQYF. The full variable domain, its missing parts supplied by reference TRBV5-1 and TRBJ2-3, is KAGVTQTPRYLIKTRGQQVTLSCSPISGHRSVSWYQQTPGQGLQFLFEYFSETQRNKGNFPGRFSGRQFSNSRSEMNVSTLELGDSALYLCASSSGDRGSTDTQYFGPGTRLTVL.

This clonotype was detected a few times. The CDR3 region has the DNA TGTGCCTACTGGGGGGGGGACGAGCAGTACTTC. Translating it yields CAYWGGDEQYF. The chain couples TRBV30 to TRBJ2-7, with 7 bases lining up with TRBD2. V lost 7 bases, J lost 5 bases, and 5 bases stayed unmatched. The CDR3 totals 11 residues. Germline CDR1 and CDR2: GTSNPN and SVGIG (reference sequence).

The rearrangement links TRBV5-6 to TRBJ2-1; 8 nucleotides line up with TRBD1. This CDR3 is built from 14 residues. V was pared by 1 base and J by 6 bases, with 3 bases of the junction left unmatched. CDR1 and CDR2 from the germline V gene are SGHDT and YYEEEE. The CDR3 DNA sequence: TGTGCCAGCAGCTTGTCACAGGGGGGCAATGAGCAGTTCTTC. It encodes CASSLSQGGNEQFF. The variable domain in full, completed from reference TRBV5-6 and TRBJ2-1, reads DAGVTQSPTHLIKTRGQQVTLRCSPKSGHDTVSWYQQALGQGPQFIFQYYEEEERQRGNFPDRFSGHQFPNYSSELNVNALLLGDSALYLCASSLSQGGNEQFFGPGTRLTVL.

This clonotype came up a few times. The chain recombines TRBV7-8 with TRBJ1-4; D may be TRBD1 (5 bases). CDR1 SGHVS and CDR2 FQNEAQ come from the germline V gene. The CDR3 runs to 15 residues. Trimming shortened V by 2 bases and J by 3 bases, and 10 bases separated the two germline ends. This chain's CDR3 is CASSLLGGSNEKLFF. CDR3 DNA: TGTGCCAGCAGCTTATTGGGGGGATCTAATGAAAAACTGTTTTTT.

This clonotype was observed a few times. The chain uses TRBV6-1 and TRBJ2-1, with D possibly matching TRBD2 (5 bases). The CDR3 sequence is 14 residues long. The germline V and J ends were trimmed by 7 bases and 0 bases, with 10 bases remaining between them. Germline CDR1 and CDR2: MNHNS and SASEGT. The CDR3 is CASIGGGSYNEQFF. The CDR3 coding sequence is TGTGCCAGCATCGGCGGAGGCTCCTACAATGAGCAGTTCTTC.

This clonotype has just a few counts. The chain carries TRBV29-1 and TRBJ2-2; D is perhaps TRBD1 or TRBD2 (5 bases each). The CDR3 is 14 residues long. Germline V gene sequence: CDR1 SQVTM, CDR2 ANQGSEA. Trimming took off 5 bases at V and 7 bases at J, with 17 bases between the two ends. CDR3 sequence reads: CSVQGASSNGELFF. The DNA of the CDR3 is TGCAGCGTTCAAGGGGCTAGCAGTAACGGGGAGCTGTTTTTT.

This clonotype was counted ten times or more. The chain uses TRBV21-1 and TRBJ2-3; the DNA was not used to check the table's D call, TRBD2. TRBV21-1 constitutes a pseudogene. This CDR3 is 17 amino acids long. The CDR3 bases are TGTGCCAGCAGCGAATCGACCCCGGGACTTCTCCTAGATACGCAGTATTTT. Its translation is CASSESTPGLLLDTQYF.

The rearrangement links TRBV6-4 to TRBJ2-1, with D hard to call. Germline CDR1 MRHNA, CDR2 SNTAGT. This CDR3 is built from 15 residues. The V gene lost 2 bases and the J gene lost 2 bases, with 10 bases spanning the gap. The CDR3 coding sequence is TGTGCCAGCAGTGACAGGGAAGGCCCCTACAATGAGCAGTTCTTC. Its protein product is CASSDREGPYNEQFF.

This chain links TRBV7-9 with TRBJ2-7, with TRBD1 identical over 9 bases. J lost 4 bases, V lost 6 bases, and 7 bases had no gene match. CDR1 and CDR2 from the germline V gene are SEHNR and FQNEAQ (reference sequence). CDR3 length equals 14 residues. CDR3 sequence: CASSPETGGYEQYF. The CDR3 bases are TGTGCCAGCAGTCCAGAGACAGGGGGATACGAGCAGTACTTC.

This clonotype was picked up a small number of times. The chain is built from TRBV5-5 and TRBJ2-7, with 7 bases identical to TRBD1. V gave up 1 base and J gave up 4 bases; unmatched junction bases: 5. The CDR3 consists of 14 residues. Germline lookup yields CDR1 SGHKS and CDR2 YYEKEE (reference sequence). Here the CDR3 reads CASSLWDSTYEQYF. Here the CDR3 DNA reads TGTGCCAGCAGCTTGTGGGACAGCACTTACGAGCAGTACTTC.

This clonotype appeared many times. This CDR3 is CSARSYRVDEQYF. The CDR3 DNA reads as TGCAGTGCTAGATCCTACAGGGTAGATGAGCAGTACTTC. V and J are TRBV20-1 and TRBJ2-7; a weak D match, TRBD1 (6 bases). Germline V gene lookup returns CDR1 DFQATT and CDR2 SNEGSKA (reference sequence). The length of the CDR3 is 13 residues. V lost 2 bases and J 7 bases, leaving 15 bases between the germline ends.

This clonotype was observed many times. The rearrangement uses TRBV13 and TRBJ2-1; the D is unclear. This CDR3 has 9 amino acids. Germline V gives CDR1 PRHDT, CDR2 FYEKMQ (reference sequence). Trimming pared 7 bases from V and 8 bases from J, leaving 3 bases between. The CDR3 region has the DNA TGTGCCAGCAAGGATGAGCAGTTCTTC. Protein product: CASKDEQFF.

V is TRBV5-1 and J is TRBJ1-4; 8 bases agree with TRBD1. Trimming cost V 4 bases and J 8 bases; bases outside gene matches: 13. CDR1 SGHRS and CDR2 YFSETQ come from the germline V gene. CDR3 length: 16 residues. The CDR3 here is CASSPGDQGAGEKLFF. DNA for the CDR3: TGCGCCAGCAGCCCAGGGGACCAGGGGGCAGGAGAAAAACTGTTTTTT.

In this sample, this clonotype turned up many times. The V call is TRBV4-3, the J call TRBJ2-1; D ambiguous. Trimming took 0 bases from V and 3 from J, leaving 12 bases between them. Germline V gives CDR1 LGHNA, CDR2 YSLEER. The length of the CDR3 is 16 residues. The chain's CDR3 is CASSQDQSASYNEQFF. The CDR3 DNA reads TGCGCCAGCAGCCAAGATCAAAGCGCCAGCTACAATGAGCAGTTCTTC.